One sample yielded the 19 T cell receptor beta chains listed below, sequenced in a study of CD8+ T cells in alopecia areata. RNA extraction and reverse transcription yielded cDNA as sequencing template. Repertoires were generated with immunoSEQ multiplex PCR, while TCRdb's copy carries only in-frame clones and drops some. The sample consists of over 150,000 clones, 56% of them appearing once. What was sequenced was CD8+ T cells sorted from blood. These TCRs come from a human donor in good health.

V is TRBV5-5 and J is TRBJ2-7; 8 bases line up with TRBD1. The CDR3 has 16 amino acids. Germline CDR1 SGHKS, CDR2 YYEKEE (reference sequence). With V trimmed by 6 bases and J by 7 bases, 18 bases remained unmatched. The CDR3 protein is CASTLTSDRAGEEQYF. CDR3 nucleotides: TGTGCCAGCACGTTAACTTCGGACAGGGCAGGGGAAGAGCAGTACTTC.

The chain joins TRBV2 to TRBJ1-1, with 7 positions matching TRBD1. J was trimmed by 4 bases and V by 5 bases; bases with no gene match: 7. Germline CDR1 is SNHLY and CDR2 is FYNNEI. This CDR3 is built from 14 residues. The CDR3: CASSPGQEGTEAFF. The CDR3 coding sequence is TGTGCCAGCAGTCCTGGACAGGAGGGCACTGAAGCTTTCTTT.

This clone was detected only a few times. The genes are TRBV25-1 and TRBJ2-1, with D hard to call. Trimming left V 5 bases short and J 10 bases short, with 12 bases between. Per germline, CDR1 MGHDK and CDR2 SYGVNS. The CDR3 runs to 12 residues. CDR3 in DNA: TGTGCCAGCAGTATAAAGGTTGGGGAGCAGTTCTTC. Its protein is CASSIKVGEQFF.

The CDR3 region is CATSSGAAGREKLFF. The CDR3 nucleotides are TGTGCCACCAGCAGTGGGGCTGCGGGCCGCGAAAAACTGTTTTTT. This sequence joins TRBV15 and TRBJ1-4; tentatively, D is TRBD1 (5 bases). This CDR3 spans 15 amino acids. The germline gives CDR1 LNHNV, CDR2 YYDKDF (reference sequence). V lost 3 bases to trimming and J lost 8 bases, with 16 bases between them. Full variable domain (outside the CDR3, taken from reference TRBV15 and TRBJ1-4): DAMVIQNPRYQVTQFGKPVTLSCSQTLNHNVMYWYQQKSSQAPKLLFHYYDKDFNNEADTPDNFQSRRPNTSFCFLDIRSPGLGDTAMYLCATSSGAAGREKLFFGSGTQLSVL.

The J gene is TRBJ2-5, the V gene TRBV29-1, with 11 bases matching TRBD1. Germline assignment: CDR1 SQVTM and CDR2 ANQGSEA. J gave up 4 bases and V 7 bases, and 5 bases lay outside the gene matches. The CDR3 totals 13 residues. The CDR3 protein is CSATGTGGETQYF. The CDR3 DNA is TGCAGCGCCACAGGGACAGGGGGAGAGACCCAGTACTTC.

CDR3 residues: CASSRPGLQEYF. In DNA form, the CDR3 reads TGTGCCAGCAGTCGGCCGGGACTCCAAGAGTACTTC. The J gene is TRBJ2-5, the V gene TRBV6-5; D perhaps matches TRBD2 (6 bases). In germline, CDR1 is MNHEY, CDR2 SVGAGI. V dropped 5 bases and J dropped 12 bases, with 16 bases sitting between them. This CDR3 region has 12 residues.

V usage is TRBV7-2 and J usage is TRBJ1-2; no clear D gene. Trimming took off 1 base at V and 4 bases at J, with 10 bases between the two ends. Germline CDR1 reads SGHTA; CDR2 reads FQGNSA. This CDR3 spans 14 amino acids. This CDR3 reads CASSLGWQAYGYTF. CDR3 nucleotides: TGTGCCAGCAGCTTAGGTTGGCAGGCCTATGGCTACACCTTC.

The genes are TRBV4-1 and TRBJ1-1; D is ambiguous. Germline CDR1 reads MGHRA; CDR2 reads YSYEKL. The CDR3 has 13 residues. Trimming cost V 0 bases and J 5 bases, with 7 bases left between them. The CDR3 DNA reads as TGCGCCAGCAGCCAAGAGGAACAGACTGAAGCTTTCTTT. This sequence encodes CASSQEEQTEAFF.

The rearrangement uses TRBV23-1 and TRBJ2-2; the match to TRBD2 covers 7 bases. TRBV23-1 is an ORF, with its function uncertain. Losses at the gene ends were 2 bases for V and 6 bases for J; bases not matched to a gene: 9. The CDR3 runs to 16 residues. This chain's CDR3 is CASSQLGLVRPGELFF. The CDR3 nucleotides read TGCGCCAGCAGTCAACTCGGACTAGTCCGGCCCGGGGAGCTGTTTTTT.

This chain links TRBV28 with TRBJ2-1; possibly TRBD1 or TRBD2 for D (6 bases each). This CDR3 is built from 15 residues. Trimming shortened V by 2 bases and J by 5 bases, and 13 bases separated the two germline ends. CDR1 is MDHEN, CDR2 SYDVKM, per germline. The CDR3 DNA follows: TGTGCCAGCAGTTTAAGGTCGGGGGCCCACAATGAGCAGTTCTTC. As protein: CASSLRSGAHNEQFF.

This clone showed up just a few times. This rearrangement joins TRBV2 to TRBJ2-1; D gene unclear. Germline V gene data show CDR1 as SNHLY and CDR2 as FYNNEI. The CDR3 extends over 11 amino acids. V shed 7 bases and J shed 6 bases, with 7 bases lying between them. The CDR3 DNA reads TGTGCCAGCAATTATGGCAATGAGCAGTTCTTC. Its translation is CASNYGNEQFF. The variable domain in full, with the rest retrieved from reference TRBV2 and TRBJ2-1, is EPEVTQTPSHQVTQMGQEVILRCVPISNHLYFYWYRQILGQKVEFLVSFYNNEISEKSEIFDDQFSVERPDGSNFTLKIRSTKLEDSAMYFCASNYGNEQFFGPGTRLTVL.

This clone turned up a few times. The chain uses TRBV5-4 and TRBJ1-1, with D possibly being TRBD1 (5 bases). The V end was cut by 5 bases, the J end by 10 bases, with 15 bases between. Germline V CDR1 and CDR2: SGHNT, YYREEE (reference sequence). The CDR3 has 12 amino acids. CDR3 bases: TGTGCCAGCAGACCGGCGGGGGGAAGAGCTTTCTTT. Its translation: CASRPAGGRAFF.

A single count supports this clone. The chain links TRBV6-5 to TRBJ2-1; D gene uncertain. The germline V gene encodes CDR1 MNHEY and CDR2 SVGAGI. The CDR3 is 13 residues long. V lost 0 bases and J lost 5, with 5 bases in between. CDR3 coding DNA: TGTGCCAGCAGTTACTCAGGGAACAATGAGCAGTTCTTC. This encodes CASSYSGNNEQFF.

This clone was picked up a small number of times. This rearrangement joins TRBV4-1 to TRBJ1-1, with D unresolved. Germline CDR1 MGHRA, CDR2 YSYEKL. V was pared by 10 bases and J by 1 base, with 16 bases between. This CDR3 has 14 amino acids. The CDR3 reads CATRRPGENTEAFF. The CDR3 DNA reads TGCGCCACCCGGAGGCCAGGAGAGAACACTGAAGCTTTCTTT.

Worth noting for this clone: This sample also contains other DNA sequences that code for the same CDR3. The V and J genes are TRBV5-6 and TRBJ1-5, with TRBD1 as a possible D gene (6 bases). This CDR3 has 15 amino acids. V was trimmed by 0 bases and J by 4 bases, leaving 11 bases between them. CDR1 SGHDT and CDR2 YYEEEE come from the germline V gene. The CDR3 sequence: CASSLGQGTNQPQHF. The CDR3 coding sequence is TGTGCCAGCAGCTTGGGGCAGGGGACTAATCAGCCCCAGCATTTT.

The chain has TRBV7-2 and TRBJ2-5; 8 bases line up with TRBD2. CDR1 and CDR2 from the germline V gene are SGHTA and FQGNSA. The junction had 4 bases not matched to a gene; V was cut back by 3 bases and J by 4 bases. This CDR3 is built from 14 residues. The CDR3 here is CASSFGGARETQYF. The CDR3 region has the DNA TGTGCCAGCAGCTTCGGGGGGGCCAGAGAGACCCAGTACTTC.

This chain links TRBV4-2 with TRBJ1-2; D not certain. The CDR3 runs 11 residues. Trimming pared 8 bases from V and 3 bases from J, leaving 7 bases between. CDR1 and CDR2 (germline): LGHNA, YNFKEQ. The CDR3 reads CASGPDYGYTF. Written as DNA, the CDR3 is TGTGCCAGCGGGCCCGACTATGGCTACACCTTC.

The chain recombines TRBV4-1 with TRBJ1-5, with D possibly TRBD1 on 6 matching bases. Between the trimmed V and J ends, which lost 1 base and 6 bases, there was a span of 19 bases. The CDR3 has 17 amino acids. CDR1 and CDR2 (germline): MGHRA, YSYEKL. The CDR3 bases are TGCGCCAGCAGCCAAGGAAGGGGGGGCTTGCTGATTCAGCCCCAGCATTTT. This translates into CASSQGRGGLLIQPQHF.

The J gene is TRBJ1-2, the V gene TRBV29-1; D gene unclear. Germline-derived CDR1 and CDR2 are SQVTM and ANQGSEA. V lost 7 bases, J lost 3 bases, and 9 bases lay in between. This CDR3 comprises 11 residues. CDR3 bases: TGCAGCGCTCCAGCTTACTATGGCTACACCTTC. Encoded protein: CSAPAYYGYTF.